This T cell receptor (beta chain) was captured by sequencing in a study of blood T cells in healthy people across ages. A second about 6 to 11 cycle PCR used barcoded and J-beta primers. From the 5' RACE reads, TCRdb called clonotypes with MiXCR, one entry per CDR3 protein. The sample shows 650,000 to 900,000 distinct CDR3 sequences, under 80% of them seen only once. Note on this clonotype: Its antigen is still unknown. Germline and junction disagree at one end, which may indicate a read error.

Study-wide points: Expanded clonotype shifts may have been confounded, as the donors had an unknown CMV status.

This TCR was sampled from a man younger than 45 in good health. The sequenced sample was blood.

Here the CDR3 reads CASSEDRGWNTEAFF. CDR3 DNA: TGCGCCAGCAGCGAAGACAGAGGCTGGAACACTGAAGCTTTCTTT. The chain links TRBV4-3 to TRBJ1-1; the D gene is possibly TRBD1 (5 bases). CDR3 size: 15 residues. Germline-derived CDR1 and CDR2 are LGHNA and YSLEER.